Listed below are T cell receptor beta chains from one sample, sequenced in a study of blood T cell repertoires in COVID-19. Here immunoSEQ multiplex PCR was the method, and the copy in TCRdb shows in-frame clones only, minus some. In the table there are 150,000 to 200,000 clones, roughly three quarters of which are singletons. Sequenced material: PBMCs or T cells enriched from blood (not recorded which). All receptors come from a woman aged 45-59 years with acute COVID-19. The CDR3 runs from the conserved cysteine through the conserved F or W.

v_call cdr3_aa
TRBV6-4 CASSEVAGGKETQYF
TRBV4-2 CASSQQGAWATNEKLFF
TRBV6-2/TRBV6-3 CASSYRGLGASQPQHF
TRBV21-1 CASSERSGTGVTEAFF
TRBV4-3 CASSQDRGETEAFF
TRBV27 CASRGGGMAEAFF
TRBV4-1 CASRKPGTGGTNYGYTF
TRBV2 CASRDRAIQQPQHF
TRBV14 CASSLEDSPLHF
TRBV7-6 CASSLIERGGNEKLFF
TRBV19 CASTGPGGSYGETQYF
TRBV5-1 CASSLARVASYNEQFF
TRBV18 CASSPMTGQGWEKLFF
TRBV7-9 CASSLPIRTGDYGYTF
TRBV2 CANRDTEAFF
TRBV28 CASSPDRGTGYQPQHF
TRBV7-9 CASSLGGAGPRDTQYF